This TCR beta chain comes out of a study of T cells in narcolepsy. Study at large: Donors had narcolepsy type 1 or type 2, or were healthy controls.

The CDR3 covers 15 residues. J was trimmed by 1 base and V by 1 base; bases with no gene match: 1. Germline CDR1 KGHSH, CDR2 LQKENI. Libraries were prepared by immunoSEQ multiplex PCR; TCRdb keeps only in-frame clonotypes and omits some of them. Of roughly 27,000 clones in the sample, roughly 86% were seen once. The clonotype comes from a human donor with narcolepsy. The specimen was CD45RA- memory CD4+ T cells from PBMCs. The genes are TRBV18 and TRBJ1-1, with 9 nucleotides matching TRBD1. The CDR3 DNA follows: TGTGCCAGCTCACCACAACAGGGGGCGAACACTGAAGCTTTCTTT. This translates into CASSPQQGANTEAFF.